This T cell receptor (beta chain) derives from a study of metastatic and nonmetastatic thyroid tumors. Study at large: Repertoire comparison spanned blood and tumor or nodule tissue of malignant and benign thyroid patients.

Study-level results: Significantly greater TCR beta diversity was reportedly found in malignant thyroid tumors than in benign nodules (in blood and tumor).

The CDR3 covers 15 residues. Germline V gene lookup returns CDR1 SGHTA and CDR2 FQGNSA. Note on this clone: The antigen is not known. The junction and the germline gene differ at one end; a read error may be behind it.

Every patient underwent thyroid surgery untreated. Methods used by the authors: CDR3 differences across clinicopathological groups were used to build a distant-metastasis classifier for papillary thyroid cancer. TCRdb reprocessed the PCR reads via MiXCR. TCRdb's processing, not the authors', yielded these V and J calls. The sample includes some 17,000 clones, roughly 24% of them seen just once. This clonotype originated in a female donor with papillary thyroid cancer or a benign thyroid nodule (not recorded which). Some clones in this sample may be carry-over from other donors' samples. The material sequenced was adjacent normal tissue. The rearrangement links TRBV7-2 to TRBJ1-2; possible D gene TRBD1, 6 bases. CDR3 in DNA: TGTGCCCGCAGCTTCGATGGGACACCTACCTATGGCTACACCTTC. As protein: CARSFDGTPTYGYTF.